A single sample gave rise to the 20 T cell receptor beta chains below, sequenced in a study of T-cell reconstitution after alpha-beta-depleted transplantation in children. Unique molecular identifiers were used in preparing the TCRbeta library. TCRdb ran MiXCR on the PCR reads and lists one entry per CDR3 protein. The sample consists of about 130,000 distinct CDR3 sequences, about 9.9% of them appearing once. Sequencing was performed on PBMCs, mostly from graft donor cells, taken 180 days after TCRalphabeta/CD19-depleted stem cell transplant. The origin of the receptors is a girl under three years old who had a stem cell transplant for combined immunodeficiency, so the T cells may come from the graft donor.

This clonotype was counted only a few times. V is TRBV21-1 and J is TRBJ2-5; the listed D gene, TRBD1, was not tested against the DNA. TRBV21-1 is a documented pseudogene. The CDR3 sequence is 16 residues long. The CDR3 DNA sequence: TGTGCCAGCAGCAACCCCCGCGGGACATACCAAGAGACCCAGTACTTC. It specifies CASSNPRGTYQETQYF.

This clonotype has only a few counts. The chain has TRBV12-3 or TRBV12-4 and TRBJ2-6, with D possibly matching TRBD2 (6 bases). CDR3 size: 16 residues. Trimming cost V 5 bases and J 2 bases, with 13 bases left between them. Here the CDR3 reads CASSPGGNPGANVLTF. Here the CDR3 DNA reads TGTGCCAGCAGTCCCGGAGGGAACCCTGGGGCCAACGTCCTGACTTTC.

This clonotype was found a few times. The chain employs TRBV20-1 and TRBJ2-7; D is possibly TRBD1 or TRBD2 (5 bases each). Trimming took 4 bases from V and 3 from J, leaving 13 bases between them. The germline gives CDR1 DFQATT, CDR2 SNEGSKA (reference sequence). The CDR3 is 13 amino acids. The CDR3 bases are TGCAGTGCTATCCGGGACGCTAGCTACGAGCAGTACTTC. This codes for CSAIRDASYEQYF.

This clonotype was picked up a small number of times. The CDR3 reads CASSERGRGLLRLFF. For the CDR3, the DNA is TGTGCCAGCAGTGAACGGGGGAGGGGGTTGTTGCGACTGTTTTTT. The J gene is TRBJ1-4, the V gene TRBV6-1; perhaps TRBD1 as D (6 bases). This CDR3 spans 15 amino acids. V lost 2 bases and J lost 13, with 20 bases in between. Per the germline V gene, CDR1 is MNHNS and CDR2 is SASEGT.

The chain uses TRBV25-1 and TRBJ2-3; D is unresolved. Trimming removed 3 bases from V and 6 bases from J, with 10 bases in between. The CDR3 totals 13 residues. Germline V CDR1 and CDR2: MGHDK, SYGVNS. The CDR3 DNA reads TGTGCCAGCAGTGACTACCTCGGGGATACGCAGTATTTT. It is translated as CASSDYLGDTQYF.

The chain employs TRBV15 and TRBJ2-7, with TRBD1 matching over 10 bases. Germline CDR1 reads LNHNV; CDR2 reads YYDKDF (reference sequence). V dropped 6 bases and J dropped 2; count of bases not matched to a gene: 4. CDR3 length: 14 residues. The CDR3 sequence is CATSRTGGAYEQYF. CDR3 sequence (DNA): TGTGCCACCAGTAGGACAGGGGGAGCCTACGAGCAGTACTTC.

This clonotype was observed a few times. The J gene is TRBJ2-7, the V gene TRBV7-2; no clear D. CDR1 SGHTA and CDR2 FQGNSA come from the germline V gene. This CDR3 region has 13 residues. The ends were cut back, 3 bases at V and 1 base at J, with 7 bases in the middle. This CDR3 is CASSFFHSYEQYF. The CDR3 DNA reads TGTGCCAGCAGCTTTTTCCATTCCTACGAGCAGTACTTC. Drawing the rest from reference TRBV7-2 and TRBJ2-7, the complete variable domain is GAGVSQSPSNKVTEKGKDVELRCDPISGHTALYWYRQSLGQGLEFLIYFQGNSAPDKSGLPSDRFSAERTGGSVSTLTIQRTQQEDSAVYLCASSFFHSYEQYFGPGTRLTVT.

In this sample, this clonotype turned up a few times. The rearrangement joins TRBV29-1 to TRBJ2-2, with unresolved D. Germline CDR1 SQVTM, CDR2 ANQGSEA. CDR3 length equals 11 residues. The germline V and J ends were trimmed by 6 bases and 6 bases, with 8 bases remaining between them. The CDR3 DNA follows: TGCAGCGTCAAAGTCGCCGGGGAGCTGTTTTTT. Amino acid sequence: CSVKVAGELFF.

The V gene is TRBV7-2, the J gene TRBJ1-3, with D possibly matching TRBD1 (6 bases). V was clipped by 1 base and J by 2 bases, with 9 bases between them. Germline lookup yields CDR1 SGHTA and CDR2 FQGNSA. The CDR3 extends over 15 amino acids. The chain's CDR3 is CASSLEGTTGNTIYF. The CDR3, as DNA: TGTGCCAGCAGCTTAGAGGGGACAACTGGAAACACCATATATTTT. Complete variable domain (other parts from reference TRBV7-2 and TRBJ1-3): GAGVSQSPSNKVTEKGKDVELRCDPISGHTALYWYRQSLGQGLEFLIYFQGNSAPDKSGLPSDRFSAERTGGSVSTLTIQRTQQEDSAVYLCASSLEGTTGNTIYFGEGSWLTVV.

This clonotype was detected a few times. The chain employs TRBV29-1 and TRBJ1-4, with D perhaps matching TRBD1 (5 bases). This CDR3 comprises 13 residues. Looked up from germline, CDR1 is SQVTM and CDR2 is ANQGSEA. The ends were cut back, 7 bases at V and 8 bases at J, with 17 bases in the middle. The CDR3 is CSAGGRGGEKLFF. The CDR3 DNA follows: TGCAGCGCCGGCGGGAGGGGAGGAGAAAAACTGTTTTTT. The variable domain in full, with the rest retrieved from reference TRBV29-1 and TRBJ1-4, is SAVISQKPSRDICQRGTSLTIQCQVDSQVTMMFWYRQQPGQSLTLIATANQGSEATYESGFVIDKFPISRPNLTFSTLTVSNMSPEDSSIYLCSAGGRGGEKLFFGSGTQLSVL.

This clonotype was seen only a few times. The gene calls are TRBV11-2 and TRBJ2-7; 10 nucleotides align to TRBD2. This CDR3 is built from 17 residues. V shed 1 base, J shed 2 bases, and the junction held 8 bases outside the gene matches. From germline, CDR1 is SGHAT and CDR2 FQNNGV. The CDR3 DNA sequence: TGTGCCAGCAGCTTAGGTCCTAGCGGGAGCGTGGCCTACGAGCAGTACTTC. Translating it yields CASSLGPSGSVAYEQYF.

This clonotype has more than one count but fewer than ten. V usage is TRBV12-3 or TRBV12-4 and J usage is TRBJ2-5; tentatively, D is TRBD1 (6 bases). V was cut by 5 bases and J by 5 bases, with 12 bases left in between. The CDR3 runs 13 residues. The CDR3 protein is CASSPGTPETQYF. In nucleotides, the CDR3 is TGTGCCAGCAGTCCCGGGACACCCGAGACCCAGTACTTC.

The genes are TRBV7-8 and TRBJ2-7; D possibly matches TRBD1 or TRBD2 (5 bases each). CDR1 is SGHVS and CDR2 is FQNEAQ in the germline V gene. Trimming took off 1 base at V and 4 bases at J, with 11 bases between the two ends. The CDR3 sequence is 14 residues long. DNA for the CDR3: TGTGCCAGCAGCTTAGGGGGGATGGCGTACGAGCAGTACTTC. Residues: CASSLGGMAYEQYF.

This clonotype was recorded a few times. Sequence at one end of the junction differs from germline and may be a read error. The chain joins TRBV20-1 to TRBJ2-3; 9 bases align to TRBD2. CDR1 and CDR2 from the germline V gene are DFQATT and SNEGSKA (reference sequence). This CDR3 has 14 residues. CDR3 residues: CSPSGAPLTDTQYF. For the CDR3, the DNA is TGCAGTCCTAGCGGGGCCCCTCTGACAGATACGCAGTATTTT.

V and J are TRBV24-1 and TRBJ2-3; D assignment may be TRBD1 or TRBD2 (5 bases each). Per germline, CDR1 KGHDR and CDR2 SFDVKD. V lost 5 bases and J lost 0, with 11 bases in between. This CDR3 spans 15 amino acids. This CDR3 reads CATSVGTASTDTQYF. CDR3 DNA sequence: TGTGCCACCAGTGTCGGGACGGCGAGCACAGATACGCAGTATTTT.

V gene TRBV12-3 or TRBV12-4 combines with J gene TRBJ2-1; D not certain. The CDR3 extends over 11 amino acids. V was shortened by 7 bases and J by 7 bases, with 8 bases between the two germline ends. DNA for the CDR3: TGTGCCAGCACGGTTGGGAATGAGCAGTTCTTC. Protein sequence: CASTVGNEQFF.

The chain uses TRBV5-1 and TRBJ2-3, with no clear D. Germline assignment: CDR1 SGHRS and CDR2 YFSETQ. Between the trimmed V and J ends, which lost 0 bases and 0 bases, there was a span of 8 bases. The CDR3 has 15 residues. The CDR3 region is CASSLGSASTDTQYF. The DNA of the CDR3 is TGCGCCAGCAGCTTGGGGTCGGCTAGCACAGATACGCAGTATTTT.

This chain uses TRBV11-2 with TRBJ2-1, with 8 nucleotides matching TRBD2. This CDR3 has 20 amino acids. CDR1 SGHAT and CDR2 FQNNGV come from the germline V gene. The J segment lost 4 bases and the V segment lost 2 bases, leaving 19 bases of the junction unmatched. The DNA for the CDR3 is TGTGCCAGCAGCTTACGTCGATATAGCGGGGTAGGGTTAAGGTACAATGAGCAGTTCTTC. This gives the protein CASSLRRYSGVGLRYNEQFF.

For this clonotype: Compared with germline, one end of the junction differs, possibly owing to a read error. This chain joins TRBV20-1 and TRBJ2-5; 12 nucleotides agree with TRBD2. CDR1 and CDR2 from the germline V gene are DFQATT and SNEGSKA (reference sequence). CDR3 size: 13 residues. Written as DNA, the CDR3 is TGCAGAGCTAGCGGGGGGGCCGGGGAGACCCAGTACTTC. Translating gives CRASGGAGETQYF.

The chain links TRBV10-3 to TRBJ2-1; 7 bases match TRBD2. Germline V gene lookup returns CDR1 ENHRY and CDR2 SYGVKD. The CDR3 extends over 17 amino acids. The trim removed 4 bases at V and 4 bases at J, leaving 13 bases unmatched. The CDR3 coding sequence is TGTGCCATCAGTGCGAAGGGGCTAGCGGATATTTACAATGAGCAGTTCTTC. Amino acid sequence: CAISAKGLADIYNEQFF.